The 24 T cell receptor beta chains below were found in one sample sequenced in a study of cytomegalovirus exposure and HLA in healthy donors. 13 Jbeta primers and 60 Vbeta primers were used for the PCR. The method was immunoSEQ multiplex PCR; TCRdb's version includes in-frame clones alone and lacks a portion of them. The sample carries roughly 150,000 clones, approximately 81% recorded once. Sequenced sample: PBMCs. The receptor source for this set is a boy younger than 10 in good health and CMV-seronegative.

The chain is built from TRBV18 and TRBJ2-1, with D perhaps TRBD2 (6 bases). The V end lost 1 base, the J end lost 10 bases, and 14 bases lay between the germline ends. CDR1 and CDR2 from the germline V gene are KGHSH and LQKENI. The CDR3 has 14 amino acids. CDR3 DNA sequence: TGTGCCAGCTCACCACTCTATGGGGGGAAGGAGCAGTTCTTC. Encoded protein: CASSPLYGGKEQFF.

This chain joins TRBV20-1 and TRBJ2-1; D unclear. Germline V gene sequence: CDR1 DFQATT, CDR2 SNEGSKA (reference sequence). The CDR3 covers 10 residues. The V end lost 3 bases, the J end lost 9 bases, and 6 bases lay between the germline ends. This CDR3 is CSARFREQFF. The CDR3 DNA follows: TGCAGTGCTAGGTTTCGTGAGCAGTTCTTC.

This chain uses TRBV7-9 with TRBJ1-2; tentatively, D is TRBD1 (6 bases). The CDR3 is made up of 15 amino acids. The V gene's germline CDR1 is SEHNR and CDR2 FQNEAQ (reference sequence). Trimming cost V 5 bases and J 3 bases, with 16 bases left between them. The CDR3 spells CASSAVQGWDYGYTF. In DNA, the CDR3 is TGTGCCAGCAGCGCCGTCCAGGGGTGGGACTATGGCTACACCTTC.

The CDR3 sequence: CASSPVYRKMNTEAFF. The CDR3 DNA sequence: TGTGCCAGCAGCCCCGTGTACAGGAAAATGAACACTGAAGCTTTCTTT. The chain combines TRBV11-2 with TRBJ1-1; a weak D match, TRBD1 (5 bases). The V end lost 5 bases, the J end lost 0 bases, and 16 bases lay between the germline ends. The CDR3 is made up of 16 amino acids. Per the germline V gene, CDR1 is SGHAT and CDR2 is FQNNGV.

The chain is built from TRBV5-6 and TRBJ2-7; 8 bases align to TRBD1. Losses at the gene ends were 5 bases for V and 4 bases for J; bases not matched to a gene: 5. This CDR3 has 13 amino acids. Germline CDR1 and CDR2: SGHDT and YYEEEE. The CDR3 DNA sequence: TGTGCCAGCAGTCGGACAGGGAGTTACGAGCAGTACTTC. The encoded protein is CASSRTGSYEQYF.

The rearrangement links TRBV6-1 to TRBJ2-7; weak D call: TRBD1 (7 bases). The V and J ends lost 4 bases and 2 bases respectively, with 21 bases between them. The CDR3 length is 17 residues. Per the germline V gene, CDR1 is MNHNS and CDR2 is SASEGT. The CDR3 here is CASSAILAGQLPYEQYF. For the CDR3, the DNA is TGTGCCAGCAGTGCCATTCTCGCGGGACAGTTGCCCTACGAGCAGTACTTC.

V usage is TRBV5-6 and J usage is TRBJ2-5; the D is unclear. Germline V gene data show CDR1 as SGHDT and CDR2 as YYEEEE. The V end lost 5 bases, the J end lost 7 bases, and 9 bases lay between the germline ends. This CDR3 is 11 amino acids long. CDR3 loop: CASRSSGTQYF. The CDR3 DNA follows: TGTGCCAGCAGATCCTCGGGGACCCAGTACTTC.

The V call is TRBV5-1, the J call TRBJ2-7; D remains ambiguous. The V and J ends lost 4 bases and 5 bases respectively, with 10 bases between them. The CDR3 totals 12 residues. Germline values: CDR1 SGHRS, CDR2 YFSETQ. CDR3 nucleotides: TGCGCCAGCAGCCTCGACGGAGACGAGCAGTACTTC. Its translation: CASSLDGDEQYF.

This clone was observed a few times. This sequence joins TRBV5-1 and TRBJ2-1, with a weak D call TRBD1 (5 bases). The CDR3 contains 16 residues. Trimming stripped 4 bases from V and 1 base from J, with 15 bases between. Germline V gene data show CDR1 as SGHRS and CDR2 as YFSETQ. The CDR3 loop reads CASSASGWGSYNEQFF. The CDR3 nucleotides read TGCGCCAGCAGCGCGTCAGGGTGGGGATCCTACAATGAGCAGTTCTTC.

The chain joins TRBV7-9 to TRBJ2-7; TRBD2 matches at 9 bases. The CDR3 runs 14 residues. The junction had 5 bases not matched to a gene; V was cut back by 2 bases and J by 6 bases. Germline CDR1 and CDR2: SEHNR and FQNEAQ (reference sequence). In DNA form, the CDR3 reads TGTGCCAGCAGCTTAAGCGGGAGGACCGTCGAGCAGTACTTC. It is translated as CASSLSGRTVEQYF.

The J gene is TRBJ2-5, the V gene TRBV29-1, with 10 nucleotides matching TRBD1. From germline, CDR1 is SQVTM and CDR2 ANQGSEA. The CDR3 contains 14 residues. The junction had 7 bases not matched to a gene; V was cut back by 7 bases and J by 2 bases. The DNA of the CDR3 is TGCAGCGCCCTGGGACAGGGGAGTCAAGAGACCCAGTACTTC. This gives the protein CSALGQGSQETQYF. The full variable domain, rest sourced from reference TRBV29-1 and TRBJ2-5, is SAVISQKPSRDICQRGTSLTIQCQVDSQVTMMFWYRQQPGQSLTLIATANQGSEATYESGFVIDKFPISRPNLTFSTLTVSNMSPEDSSIYLCSALGQGSQETQYFGPGTRLLVL.

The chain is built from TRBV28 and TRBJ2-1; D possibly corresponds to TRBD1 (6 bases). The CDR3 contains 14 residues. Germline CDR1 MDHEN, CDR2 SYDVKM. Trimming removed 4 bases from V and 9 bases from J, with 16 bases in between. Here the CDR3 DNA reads TGTGCCAGCAGTTCCGGGAACAGGGATGGTGAGCAGTTCTTC. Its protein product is CASSSGNRDGEQFF.

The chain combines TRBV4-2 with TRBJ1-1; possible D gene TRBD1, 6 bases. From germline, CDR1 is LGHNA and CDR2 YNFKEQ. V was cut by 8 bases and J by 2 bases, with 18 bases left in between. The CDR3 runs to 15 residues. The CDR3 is CASAQPGGRNTEAFF. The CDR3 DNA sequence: TGTGCCAGCGCCCAACCCGGGGGGCGAAACACTGAAGCTTTCTTT.

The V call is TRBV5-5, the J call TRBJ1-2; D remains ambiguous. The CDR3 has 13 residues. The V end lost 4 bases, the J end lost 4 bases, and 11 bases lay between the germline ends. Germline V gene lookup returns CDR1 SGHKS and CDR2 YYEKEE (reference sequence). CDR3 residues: CASSRDTSYGYTF. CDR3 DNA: TGTGCCAGCAGCCGCGACACCTCCTATGGCTACACCTTC.

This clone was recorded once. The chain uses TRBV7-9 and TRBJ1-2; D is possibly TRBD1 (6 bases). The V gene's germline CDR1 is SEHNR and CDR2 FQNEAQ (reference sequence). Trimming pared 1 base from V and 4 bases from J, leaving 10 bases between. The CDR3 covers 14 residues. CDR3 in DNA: TGTGCCAGCAGCTTAGAGGTGGACAGCTATGGCTACACCTTC. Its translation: CASSLEVDSYGYTF. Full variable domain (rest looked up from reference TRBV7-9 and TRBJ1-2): DTGVSQNPRHKITKRGQNVTFRCDPISEHNRLYWYRQTLGQGPEFLTYFQNEAQLEKSRLLSDRFSAERPKGSFSTLEIQRTEQGDSAMYLCASSLEVDSYGYTFGSGTRLTVV.

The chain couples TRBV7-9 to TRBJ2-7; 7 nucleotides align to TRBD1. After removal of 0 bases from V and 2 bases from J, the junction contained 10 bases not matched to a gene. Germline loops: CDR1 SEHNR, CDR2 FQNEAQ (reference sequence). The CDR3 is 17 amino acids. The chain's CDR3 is CASSLAHGTDVPYEQYF. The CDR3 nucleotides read TGTGCCAGCAGCTTAGCGCACGGGACAGACGTGCCCTACGAGCAGTACTTC.

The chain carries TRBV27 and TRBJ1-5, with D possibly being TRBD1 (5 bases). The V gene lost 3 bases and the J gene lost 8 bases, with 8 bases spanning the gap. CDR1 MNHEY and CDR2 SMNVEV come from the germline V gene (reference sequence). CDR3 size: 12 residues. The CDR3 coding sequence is TGTGCCAGCAGTTTCCTAGGGGAGCCCCAGCATTTT. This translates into CASSFLGEPQHF.

CDR3 nucleotide sequence: TGTGCCAGCACTGGGGACTTATCCTACGAGCAGTACTTC. This gives the protein CASTGDLSYEQYF. V usage is TRBV6-5 and J usage is TRBJ2-7; the D gene is possibly TRBD2 (6 bases). The CDR3 is 13 amino acids. CDR1 and CDR2 (germline): MNHEY, SVGAGI. Trimming removed 7 bases from V and 1 base from J, with 11 bases in between.

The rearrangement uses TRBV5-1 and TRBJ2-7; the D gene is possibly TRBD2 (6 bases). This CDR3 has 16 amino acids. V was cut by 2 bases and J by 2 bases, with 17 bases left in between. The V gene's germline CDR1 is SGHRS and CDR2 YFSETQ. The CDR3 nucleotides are TGCGCCAGCAGCTTAATTAAGGGAGGAAACCCCTACGAGCAGTACTTC. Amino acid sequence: CASSLIKGGNPYEQYF.

The DNA for the CDR3 is TGTGCCAGCAGTGAACTATTTATCCGGCGGGATCACTATGGCTACACCTTC. This gives the protein CASSELFIRRDHYGYTF. The chain combines TRBV6-1 with TRBJ1-2; D gene uncertain. The CDR3 has 17 amino acids. Germline assignment: CDR1 MNHNS and CDR2 SASEGT. Trimming pared 2 bases from V and 3 bases from J, leaving 19 bases between.

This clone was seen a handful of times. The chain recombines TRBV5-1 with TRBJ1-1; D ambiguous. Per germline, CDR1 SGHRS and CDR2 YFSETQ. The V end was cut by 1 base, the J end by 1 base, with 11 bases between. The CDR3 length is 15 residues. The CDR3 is CASSLSGVRNTEAFF. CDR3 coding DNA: TGCGCCAGCAGCTTGTCTGGAGTTAGGAACACTGAAGCTTTCTTT.

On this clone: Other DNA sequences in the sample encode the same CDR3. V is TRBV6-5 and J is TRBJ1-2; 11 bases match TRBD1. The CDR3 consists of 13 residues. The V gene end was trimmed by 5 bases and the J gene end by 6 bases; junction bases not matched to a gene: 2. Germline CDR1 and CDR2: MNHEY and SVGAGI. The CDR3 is CASSRTGGHGYTF. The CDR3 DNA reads TGTGCCAGCAGTCGGACAGGGGGCCATGGCTACACCTTC.

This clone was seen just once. CDR3 sequence reads: CASSESKASGANVLTF. The CDR3, as DNA: TGCGCCAGCAGTGAGTCGAAAGCCTCTGGGGCCAACGTCCTGACTTTC. V usage is TRBV10-2 and J usage is TRBJ2-6; D is uncertain. Germline V lookup: CDR1 WSHSY, CDR2 SAAADI. The CDR3 totals 16 residues. Trimming pared 0 bases from V and 0 bases from J, leaving 6 bases between.

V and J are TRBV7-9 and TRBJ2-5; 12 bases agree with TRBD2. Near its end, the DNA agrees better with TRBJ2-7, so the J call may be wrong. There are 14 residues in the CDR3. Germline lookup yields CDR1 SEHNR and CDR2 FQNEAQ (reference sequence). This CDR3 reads CASSSTSGGYEQYF. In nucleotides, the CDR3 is TGTGCCAGCAGCTCTACTAGCGGGGGGTACGAGCAGTACTTC.